This T cell receptor beta chain was sequenced in a study of cytomegalovirus exposure and HLA in healthy donors (dated by TCRdb to the late 2010s). As for the study more broadly: An earlier analysis of several hundred of the donors reported 250 to 350 Gb of sequence data and 117 million unique TCR beta sequences obtained from 180 million or so T cells. About five DR-DQ haplotypes were handled as single units for association and clustering, since linkage in the cohort was strong. Of the 300 to 450 genotyped donors, 81% were placed in the genetic ancestry cluster associated with self-reported Caucasian donors. In addition to the first cohort of about 650 subjects, a separate validation cohort of approximately 120 different subjects was used. To study patterns of TCR occurrence, a later analysis re-analyzed previously published TCR beta repertoires from 550 to 800 donors and added high-resolution HLA genotyping. Every repertoire in the discovery cohort had been generated on one and the same sequencing platform. Genome-wide SNP genotypes for about 65% of the 666 donors were used in a later genetic analysis, which treated that subset as a discovery cohort. HLA typing covered class I and class II loci at four-digit resolution. Approximately 300 gigabases of sequencing data and approximately 85 million unique TCR sequences were included in an early release covering around 650 HLA-typed donors. The later analysis used no new phenotypic data to find candidate immune exposures, relying instead on TCR beta sequences and their occurrence across donors. Donor age, sex, ethnicity and CMV serostatus were compiled together with the repertoire data. The aim of the study was to test whether cataloging public T cell receptors could identify signatures of past pathogen exposure. In an earlier analysis of a few hundred of the donors, high-throughput TCR beta sequencing was used to judge whether each TCR beta V gene segment behaved as functional or pseudogenic. The number of donors typed differed by locus, with 629-630 for A, B, C, DRB1 and DQB1, 522 for DQA1, 600 to 610 for DPA1, and 472 for DPB1. Among almost 400 genotyped donors of the cohort, an average of 235,054 unique TCR beta nucleotide sequences were sequenced per donor, approximately 20% of them non-productive. To predict cytomegalovirus infection status, the study combined high-throughput TCR immunosequencing, statistical association of individual TCRs with disease status, and machine learning. The T cell repertoires of some 700 subjects were profiled by immunosequencing and related to cytomegalovirus serostatus.

Study-level results and caveats: The only immune exposure information available for the cohort was CMV serostatus. A later analysis found that HLA-associated TCR beta chains were more clonally expanded and had lower generation probabilities than equally common non-associated chains. An earlier analysis of approximately 540 of the donors showed that most TCR beta V segments appeared in productive rearrangements either about 90% or about 30% of the time, which broadly matched IMGT annotations. Across donors, most TCR sequences were observed very rarely, whereas some public TCRs were present in many individuals. An association between a missense DCLRE1C variant and V-gene and J-gene trimming of TCR beta chains was found in a later genetic analysis and replicated in an independent cohort. Linkage disequilibrium might explain the correlated functional status among segregating V segments, but an unknown experimental factor could not be ruled out. Because HLA typing was missing for some donors at each locus, association tests included only the typed subset. Several of the top co-occurrence clusters appeared to be linked to parvovirus B19, influenza, CMV and Epstein-Barr virus, according to a later analysis. The earlier analysis of 587 of the donors excluded approximately 15 rarely observed V segments, including chromosome 9 orphons, because counts were too low. The cohort was sequenced for TCR beta chains only, and without alpha or paired-chain data the features that could be detected were limited. A later genetic analysis reported fewer N-insertions in productive TCRs among donors in an Asian-associated ancestry cluster than the roughly 700-donor mean. A later analysis found that TCR association rates varied across HLA loci, with DRB1 alleles showing the most associated TCRs and HLA-C alleles the fewest. The study gave a list of some 150 TCR beta chains associated with cytomegalovirus. A later analysis associated 16,951 TCR beta sequences with specific HLA alleles at a false discovery rate of 0.05. A cluster of highly shared sequence variants was judged likely to be a technical artifact of the sequencing pipeline. Roughly uniform sequencing depth across donors was assumed in presence/absence analyses, although this assumption may not hold. The 87-base-pair reads could not distinguish some IMGT-functional V segments, including TRBV6-2 and TRBV6-3, so those segments were excluded. A further reported finding was that TCR beta sequences accurately predicted the HLA-A and HLA-B alleles for most subjects in the first cohort. In vitro tests confirmed that three of the cytomegalovirus-associated TCR beta chains recognize cytomegalovirus antigens. Assigning TCR associations to individual alleles was difficult when HLA alleles, especially DR and DQ, strongly co-occurred. The authors suggested that the approach could potentially be generalized to other disease states and immunological phenotypes. Cytomegalovirus status was reported to be diagnosed by the classifier with high specificity and sensitivity in both the original and validation cohorts. Most CMV-associated TCR beta chains appeared to be HLA-restricted in a later analysis, and the HLA associations seemed to be driven largely by CMV exposure.

Comment on this clone: The antigen this receptor binds is unknown. No clone much larger than this one lies a single base away; base qualities are absent. This CDR3 is also generated by other DNA sequences in the sample.

CDR1 LNHDA and CDR2 SQIVND were looked up in the germline V gene (reference sequence). The germline ends are 16 bases apart after V is trimmed by 7 bases and J by 1 base. The CDR3 contains 15 residues, cysteine and phenylalanine counted. Only the CDR3 DNA stays, 45 bases, in frame from base 1. The cohort comprised around 690 healthy bone marrow donors. At the time of sampling, all cohort members were nominally healthy, though unrecorded immune exposures were likely present. The donor tested CMV seropositive, placing the donor among the 289 seropositive members of the cohort. A peripheral blood sample was provided by each donor, and peripheral blood mononuclear cells were used for TCR beta sequencing. The Qiagen DNeasy Blood Extraction Kit was used to extract genomic DNA from the blood cell samples. Library preparation employed the immunoSEQ multiplex PCR assay. A mixture of 60 forward primers for TCR Vbeta segments and 13 reverse primers for TCR Jbeta segments was used in the multiplex PCR. The CDR3 region of rearranged TCR beta genes was amplified from genomic DNA by a multiplex PCR assay. The amplified TCR beta libraries were sequenced on the Illumina HiSeq System as 87-base-pair reads. Concerning the study's data processing: A later analysis counted approximately 84 million unique TCR beta chains across the 670 or so repertoires, and 9 million to 14 million of these chains were shared by at least two donors. Raw reads were error-corrected and collapsed into unique sequences by a nearest-neighbor algorithm in which closely related sequences were merged to remove PCR and sequencing errors. V, D and J gene segments were assigned by aligning CDR3 sequences to IMGT reference sequences. For a sequence to be retained, a match of at least six nucleotides to both a V gene segment and a J gene segment was required. A rearrangement counted as productive if the CDR3 had no stop codons and remained in frame with V and J, and every other rearrangement counted as non-productive. Following IMGT convention, CDR3 was defined as the stretch from the second conserved V-encoded cysteine up to the conserved J-encoded phenylalanine. In an earlier analysis of 587 of the donors, sequences lacking an unambiguous match to a single V gene segment were excluded. In an earlier analysis of 587 of the donors, a V segment was called functional when productive rearrangements were above 56.7%, and segregating when the standard deviation between donors exceeded 5%. A statistical classification framework was developed to diagnose cytomegalovirus status using the catalog of TCR beta chain sequences. A later analysis assigned V and J genes by comparing TCR nucleotide sequences with IMGT/GENE-DB human TR gene sequences. In a later analysis, CDR3 sequences and most-parsimonious VDJ recombination scenarios were assigned using the TCRdist pipeline. In a later analysis, each TCR beta chain was defined by its CDR3 amino acid sequence together with its V-gene family, and reads without a unique V-gene family were excluded. To address suspected cross-contamination and a sequencing artifact, a later analysis removed some 620 highly shared, low-generation-probability nucleotide sequences. In a later analysis, a clonal expansion index for each public chain was calculated from normalized within-repertoire ranks of inferred template counts. A later analysis computed generation probabilities with a VDJ recombination model fitted to out-of-frame rearrangements, and checked the results against IGoR. A later analysis scored TCR-TCR, TCR-HLA and TCR-CMV co-occurrence with hypergeometric tests, applying a repertoire-size bias correction to TCR pairs. To estimate false discovery rates, a later analysis permuted the HLA or CMV assignments 20 times. In a later analysis, co-occurring TCRs were grouped using DBSCAN, with TCRdist sequence similarity added in when clustering inside HLA-allele-positive subsets. Repertoires with fewer than 30,000 or more than 120,000 public chains were left out of co-occurrence clustering, as were a handful of repertoires with anomalous nucleotide sharing. TCRdb took this table from immuneACCESS and kept in-frame rearrangements with V and J called. Such tables lack part of the clones; where checked against another copy, unresolved V genes explain under half of the gap, and the rest is unexplained. D and trimming were read from the DNA, whereas the V and J calls and clone size are those reported in that table. This sample has 150,000 to 200,000 clones in its table, and 65% to 85% of those were observed once. The top ten constitute under 9% of the sample.

The source is a woman in her thirties or forties in good health and CMV-seropositive. The specimen was PBMCs. The rearrangement combines TRBV19 with TRBJ1-1; TRBD1 could be the D gene, as 5 bases match. The DNA reads as follows: TGTGCCAGTACCCTAGCCGGGGGAGGGAACACTGAAGCTTTCTTT. It specifies CASTLAGGGNTEAFF.